Following are 28 T cell receptor beta chains from one sample sequenced in a study of T-cell reconstitution after alpha-beta-depleted transplantation in children. As it was prepared, the TCRbeta library received unique molecular identifiers. TCRdb itself ran the PCR reads through MiXCR, one entry per CDR3 protein. The table has more than 250,000 distinct CDR3 sequences, over 8% seen once. The input for sequencing was PBMCs from the stem cell graft donor, taken from the stem cell graft. The receptors derive from a human donor who donated a stem cell graft to a child with SCID.

The table lists this clonotype with a few counts. This chain links TRBV12-3 or TRBV12-4 with TRBJ1-2; maybe TRBD1 (5 bases). The V and J ends lost 4 bases and 0 bases respectively, with 9 bases between them. This CDR3 comprises 14 residues. The CDR3 nucleotides are TGTGCCAGCAGTTATGGACATTCTAACTATGGCTACACCTTC. Its translation is CASSYGHSNYGYTF.

This clonotype was observed many times. The rearrangement uses TRBV27 and TRBJ2-1, with D perhaps TRBD2 (6 bases). The CDR3 loop spans 16 amino acids. Trimming shortened V by 4 bases and J by 6 bases, and 19 bases separated the two germline ends. Germline CDR1 reads MNHEY; CDR2 reads SMNVEV (reference sequence). The CDR3 reads CASSSIGASARNEQFF. The CDR3 DNA is TGTGCCAGCAGTTCTATAGGGGCTAGCGCCCGCAATGAGCAGTTCTTC.

There are a few counts of this clonotype. The gene calls are TRBV20-1 and TRBJ2-6, with a possible D match to TRBD1 (6 bases). This CDR3 contains 15 residues. Trimming stripped 5 bases from V and 0 bases from J, with 11 bases between. Germline V CDR1 and CDR2: DFQATT, SNEGSKA (reference sequence). For the CDR3, the DNA is TGCAGTGCTGAGACAGGCCGCTCTGGGGCCAACGTCCTGACTTTC. Amino acid sequence: CSAETGRSGANVLTF.

The sample holds a few counts of this clonotype. This CDR3 is CASSSGTSGAVETQYF. The CDR3 region has the DNA TGTGCCAGCAGCTCCGGGACTAGCGGGGCTGTGGAGACCCAGTACTTC. V is TRBV11-2 and J is TRBJ2-5; 13 nucleotides agree with TRBD2. Germline V lookup: CDR1 SGHAT, CDR2 FQNNGV. Trimming removed 4 bases from V and 5 bases from J; junction bases left unmatched: 7. CDR3 length: 16 residues.

Many counts were recorded for this clonotype. The V call is TRBV9, the J call TRBJ2-1; D remains unclear. The length of the CDR3 is 15 residues. Trimming left V 0 bases short and J 0 bases short, with 7 bases between. In germline, CDR1 is SGDLS, CDR2 YYNGEE. As DNA, the CDR3 is TGTGCCAGCAGCGTAGAGTCTAACTCCTACAATGAGCAGTTCTTC. Encoded protein: CASSVESNSYNEQFF.

This chain connects TRBV5-6 to TRBJ2-1; 10 nucleotides line up with TRBD1. The V and J ends lost 4 bases and 7 bases, in that order; junction bases with no gene match: 11. The CDR3 runs 16 residues. CDR1 is SGHDT and CDR2 is YYEEEE in the germline V gene. For the CDR3, the DNA is TGTGCCAGCAGCACGAATCGGGACAGGGGAGAAAATGAGCAGTTCTTC. Protein sequence: CASSTNRDRGENEQFF. Combining the CDR3 with reference TRBV5-6 and TRBJ2-1 gives the whole variable domain DAGVTQSPTHLIKTRGQQVTLRCSPKSGHDTVSWYQQALGQGPQFIFQYYEEEERQRGNFPDRFSGHQFPNYSSELNVNALLLGDSALYLCASSTNRDRGENEQFFGPGTRLTVL.

This clonotype occurred many times. The chain combines TRBV6-4 with TRBJ1-5; D is unresolved. V was clipped by 3 bases and J by 0 bases, with 9 bases between them. Germline CDR1 reads MRHNA; CDR2 reads SNTAGT. This CDR3 has 15 amino acids. The CDR3 nucleotides are TGTGCCAGCAGTGAGTCACCATATAGCAATCAGCCCCAGCATTTT. Residues: CASSESPYSNQPQHF.

This clonotype has only a few counts. This chain connects TRBV5-1 to TRBJ2-3; 10 bases line up with TRBD2. Trimming cost V 2 bases and J 5 bases; bases outside gene matches: 8. The CDR3 extends over 16 amino acids. Per germline, CDR1 SGHRS and CDR2 YFSETQ. CDR3 loop: CASSLKTSGLGDTQYF. CDR3 sequence (DNA): TGCGCCAGCAGCTTAAAGACTAGCGGGTTAGGAGATACGCAGTATTTT.

The chain uses TRBV29-1 and TRBJ1-2; the D gene is possibly TRBD1 (5 bases). The CDR3 is 14 amino acids. Germline assignment: CDR1 SQVTM and CDR2 ANQGSEA. V lost 0 bases and J 3 bases, leaving 11 bases between the germline ends. CDR3: CSVEESGDHYGYTF. CDR3 nucleotides: TGCAGCGTTGAAGAGTCGGGGGATCACTATGGCTACACCTTC.

The chain couples TRBV14 to TRBJ1-1; no clear D. The CDR3 consists of 13 residues. In germline, CDR1 is SGHDN, CDR2 FVKESK. With 5 bases removed from V and 5 bases from J, the gap between germline ends came to 12 bases. The CDR3 loop is CASSFQPGTEAFF. The CDR3 region has the DNA TGTGCCAGCAGCTTCCAACCAGGAACTGAAGCTTTCTTT.

Ten or more counts support this clonotype. The rearrangement uses TRBV5-1 and TRBJ2-3, with D perhaps matching TRBD1 (5 bases). The CDR3 covers 16 residues. From germline, CDR1 is SGHRS and CDR2 YFSETQ. V was pared by 0 bases and J by 3 bases, with 14 bases between. CDR3 protein: CASSLALGKGTDTQYF. As DNA, the CDR3 is TGCGCCAGCAGCTTGGCCCTGGGGAAGGGGACAGATACGCAGTATTTT.

The chain uses TRBV20-1 and TRBJ2-3; D gene ambiguous. The V gene lost 5 bases and the J gene lost 9 bases, with 24 bases spanning the gap. Per the germline V gene, CDR1 is DFQATT and CDR2 is SNEGSKA (reference sequence). The CDR3 has 15 amino acids. Written as DNA, the CDR3 is TGCAGTGCTCGACGGTTTTTTCACACAATTGACACGCAGTATTTT. Amino acid sequence: CSARRFFHTIDTQYF.

The gene calls are TRBV7-9 and TRBJ2-5, with TRBD2 as a possible D gene (5 bases). CDR3 length equals 12 residues. Trimming left V 5 bases short and J 3 bases short, with 7 bases between. Germline CDR1 and CDR2: SEHNR and FQNEAQ (reference sequence). The DNA of the CDR3 is TGTGCCAGCAGCGGACTCAAAGAGACCCAGTACTTC. As protein: CASSGLKETQYF.

A few counts support this clonotype. This chain connects TRBV6-4 to TRBJ2-7; maybe TRBD1 (6 bases). CDR1 is MRHNA, CDR2 SNTAGT, per germline. V dropped 2 bases and J dropped 0 bases, with 11 bases sitting between them. The CDR3 covers 15 residues. CDR3 protein: CASSDPQGISYEQYF. DNA for the CDR3: TGTGCCAGCAGTGACCCCCAGGGGATCTCCTACGAGCAGTACTTC.

The chain employs TRBV19 and TRBJ2-5, with D possibly TRBD1 on 6 matching bases. V lost 3 bases and J 4 bases, leaving 12 bases between the germline ends. This CDR3 contains 14 residues. Germline-derived CDR1 and CDR2 are LNHDA and SQIVND (reference sequence). In nucleotides, the CDR3 is TGTGCCAGTAGTATGGGGACACCCAGAGAGACCCAGTACTTC. Translation gives CASSMGTPRETQYF.

The J gene is TRBJ1-5, the V gene TRBV20-1; a possible D gene is TRBD1 (5 bases). Trimming stripped 6 bases from V and 3 bases from J, with 18 bases between. Germline values: CDR1 DFQATT, CDR2 SNEGSKA (reference sequence). CDR3 length: 15 residues. The CDR3 is CSARSPQGPNQPQHF. CDR3 sequence (DNA): TGCAGTGCGCGTAGTCCTCAGGGACCCAATCAGCCCCAGCATTTT.

The genes are TRBV18 and TRBJ1-5, with D possibly matching TRBD1 (6 bases). V lost 3 bases, J lost 7 bases, and 10 bases lay in between. This CDR3 spans 13 amino acids. Germline V gene sequence: CDR1 KGHSH, CDR2 LQKENI. The CDR3 DNA follows: TGTGCCAGCTCACCGGGGGCCCGGCAGCCCCAGCATTTT. Its protein is CASSPGARQPQHF.

J is TRBJ2-6 and V is TRBV9; 7 bases line up with TRBD1. This CDR3 contains 17 residues. V shed 4 bases and J 3 bases; nucleotides not matched to a gene: 10. Germline V gives CDR1 SGDLS, CDR2 YYNGEE. DNA of the CDR3: TGTGCCAGCAGCCCCCATGAAGGGGGCGGTGGGGCCAACGTCCTGACTTTC. This encodes CASSPHEGGGGANVLTF. Complete variable domain (other parts from reference TRBV9 and TRBJ2-6): DSGVTQTPKHLITATGQRVTLRCSPRSGDLSVYWYQQSLDQGLQFLIQYYNGEERAKGNILERFSAQQFPDLHSELNLSSLELGDSALYFCASSPHEGGGGANVLTFGAGSRLTVL.

The gene calls are TRBV2 and TRBJ2-3, with a possible D match to TRBD1 (5 bases). Germline V gene lookup returns CDR1 SNHLY and CDR2 FYNNEI. V was trimmed by 2 bases and J by 6 bases, leaving 9 bases between them. The CDR3 has 13 amino acids. CDR3 nucleotide sequence: TGTGCCAGCAGTGAACAGGGTCTTGATACGCAGTATTTT. It yields the protein CASSEQGLDTQYF.

The chain links TRBV2 to TRBJ1-5; perhaps TRBD1 as D (6 bases). This CDR3 spans 14 amino acids. The ends were cut back, 1 base at V and 7 bases at J, with 11 bases in the middle. Per the germline V gene, CDR1 is SNHLY and CDR2 is FYNNEI. CDR3 protein: CASSEGTVGQPQHF. CDR3 nucleotides: TGTGCCAGCAGTGAAGGGACAGTGGGCCAGCCCCAGCATTTT.

This clonotype was detected a few times. The V call is TRBV20-1, the J call TRBJ1-1, with TRBD1 as a possible D gene (6 bases). CDR3 length: 12 amino acids. The V end was cut by 3 bases, the J end by 5 bases, with 10 bases between. Germline lookup yields CDR1 DFQATT and CDR2 SNEGSKA (reference sequence). The CDR3 protein is CSASGGRTEAFF. CDR3 DNA: TGCAGTGCTAGTGGGGGGCGAACTGAAGCTTTCTTT.

The rearrangement links TRBV12-3 or TRBV12-4 to TRBJ2-5; D unresolved. This CDR3 comprises 15 residues. The V gene lost 4 bases and the J gene lost 2 bases, with 14 bases spanning the gap. The CDR3 loop is CASSYDPASQETQYF. In DNA form, the CDR3 reads TGTGCCAGCAGTTACGACCCGGCCTCTCAAGAGACCCAGTACTTC.

This clonotype appeared a few times. The chain joins TRBV20-1 to TRBJ1-6; 7 positions agree with TRBD1. Germline CDR1 reads DFQATT; CDR2 reads SNEGSKA (reference sequence). Trimming took 1 base from V and 4 from J; bases not matched to a gene: 7. The length of the CDR3 is 16 residues. CDR3 sequence reads: CSARGVQGQYNSPLHF. The CDR3 DNA sequence: TGCAGTGCTAGAGGGGTCCAGGGACAGTATAATTCACCCCTCCACTTT.

V and J are TRBV6-2 or TRBV6-3 and TRBJ2-7, with unresolved D. CDR3 length equals 16 residues. The V end lost 0 bases, the J end lost 0 bases, and 12 bases lay between the germline ends. Germline CDR1 and CDR2: MNHEY and SVGEGT. The CDR3: CASSYSWAASSYEQYF. As DNA, the CDR3 is TGTGCCAGCAGTTACTCGTGGGCAGCTAGCTCCTACGAGCAGTACTTC.

This clonotype was seen many times. The gene calls are TRBV20-1 and TRBJ1-2; no clear D. Germline CDR1 DFQATT, CDR2 SNEGSKA (reference sequence). This CDR3 has 11 amino acids. In DNA form, the CDR3 reads TGCGGAACGACTGATAACTATGGCTACACCTTC. Amino acids: CGTTDNYGYTF.

The rearrangement joins TRBV20-1 to TRBJ2-7, with D possibly TRBD1 on 6 matching bases. The CDR3 is made up of 13 amino acids. Trimming removed 5 bases at V and 2 bases at J, with 13 bases between. Germline CDR1 is DFQATT and CDR2 is SNEGSKA (reference sequence). DNA of the CDR3: TGCAGTGCTGAACCGGGACAAACCTACGAGCAGTACTTC. Its protein product is CSAEPGQTYEQYF.

This clonotype was seen ten or more times. The chain has TRBV6-5 and TRBJ2-7; D remains ambiguous. Trimming took 6 bases from V and 6 from J, leaving 12 bases between them. CDR3 length: 12 amino acids. Per germline, CDR1 MNHEY and CDR2 SVGAGI. CDR3 coding DNA: TGTGCCAGCAGCCCTACGACTGCCGAGCAGTACTTC. This sequence encodes CASSPTTAEQYF.

This clonotype was recorded at least ten times. The V call is TRBV12-3 or TRBV12-4, the J call TRBJ1-6; D remains ambiguous. The CDR3 has 11 residues. Trimming cost V 4 bases and J 7 bases, with 2 bases left between them. As DNA, the CDR3 is TGTGCCAGCAGTTCAAATTCACCCCTCCACTTT. As protein: CASSSNSPLHF.